This is a list of T cell receptor beta chains from one sample in a study of shared clonotypes between healthy human individuals. This table comes from immunoSEQ multiplex PCR, and its TCRdb copy is limited to in-frame clones, with some not included. The repertoire holds over 2 million clones, 85% to 95% seen once, with more than 0.1% in the top ten. Source material: naive CD4+ T cells sorted from blood. These receptors were taken from a man younger than 35 in good health. CDR3s include the opening cysteine and the closing phenylalanine or tryptophan. A D gene is named only where the DNA matches it firmly. Some rows have no size entry. The others give once, few or many, or a class for an expanded clone.

cdr3_length: 14
d_call: .
j_call: TRBJ2-5
clone_size: .
v_call: TRBV18
cdr3_aa: CASSPPRGGETQYF
cdr3_nt: TGTGCCAGCTCACCACCACGGGGAGGAGAGACCCAGTACTTC

cdr3_length: 13
d_call: .
j_call: TRBJ1-1
clone_size: .
v_call: TRBV28
cdr3_aa: CASSPPQGTEAFF
cdr3_nt: TGTGCCAGCAGTCCCCCACAGGGAACTGAAGCTTTCTTT

cdr3_length: 14
d_call: TRBD1
j_call: TRBJ1-1
clone_size: .
v_call: TRBV18
cdr3_aa: CASSGDRGYTEAFF
cdr3_nt: TGTGCCAGCTCAGGCGACAGGGGGTACACTGAAGCTTTCTTT

cdr3_length: 15
d_call: .
j_call: TRBJ2-4
clone_size: .
v_call: TRBV28
cdr3_aa: CASSPAELAKNIQYF
cdr3_nt: TGTGCCAGCAGCCCCGCAGAGCTAGCCAAAAACATTCAGTACTTC

cdr3_length: 14
d_call: TRBD1
j_call: TRBJ2-7
clone_size: .
v_call: TRBV28
cdr3_aa: CASSSGQGAGEQYF
cdr3_nt: TGTGCCAGCAGCTCGGGACAGGGGGCGGGCGAGCAGTACTTC

cdr3_length: 15
d_call: TRBD2
j_call: TRBJ2-7
clone_size: .
v_call: TRBV18
cdr3_aa: CASSRSSGRAYEQYF
cdr3_nt: TGTGCCAGCTCACGGAGCAGCGGGAGGGCCTACGAGCAGTACTTC

cdr3_length: 15
d_call: .
j_call: TRBJ1-5
clone_size: few
v_call: TRBV2
cdr3_aa: CASSEARTPNQPQHF
cdr3_nt: TGTGCCAGCAGTGAAGCGAGGACACCGAATCAGCCCCAGCATTTT

cdr3_length: 15
d_call: .
j_call: TRBJ1-2
clone_size: .
v_call: TRBV6-1
cdr3_aa: CASSRDGGSYYGYTF
cdr3_nt: TGTGCCAGCAGTAGGGATGGGGGTTCCTACTATGGCTACACCTTC

cdr3_length: 11
d_call: .
j_call: TRBJ2-7
clone_size: .
v_call: TRBV2
cdr3_aa: CASSKSYEQYF
cdr3_nt: TGTGCCAGCAGTAAATCCTACGAGCAGTACTTC

cdr3_length: 14
d_call: .
j_call: TRBJ2-3
clone_size: .
v_call: TRBV28
cdr3_aa: CASSFHRDADTQYF
cdr3_nt: TGTGCCAGCAGTTTTCACAGGGATGCAGATACGCAGTATTTT

cdr3_length: 15
d_call: TRBD1
j_call: TRBJ2-3
clone_size: .
v_call: TRBV7-9
cdr3_aa: CASSTGTGGWDTQYF
cdr3_nt: TGTGCCAGCAGCACCGGGACAGGGGGATGGGATACGCAGTATTTT

cdr3_length: 16
d_call: TRBD2
j_call: TRBJ2-1
clone_size: .
v_call: TRBV11-2
cdr3_aa: CASSLELAGAYNEQFF
cdr3_nt: TGTGCCAGCAGCTTAGAACTAGCGGGGGCTTACAATGAGCAGTTCTTC

cdr3_length: 15
d_call: .
j_call: TRBJ1-5
clone_size: once
v_call: TRBV7-9
cdr3_aa: CASSLGSGGNQPQHF
cdr3_nt: TGTGCCAGCAGCTTAGGGTCGGGAGGCAATCAGCCCCAGCATTTT

cdr3_length: 17
d_call: TRBD2
j_call: TRBJ2-1
clone_size: .
v_call: TRBV10-2
cdr3_aa: CASTGLAGEGVDNEQFF
cdr3_nt: TGCGCCAGCACCGGACTAGCGGGAGAGGGGGTGGACAATGAGCAGTTCTTC

cdr3_length: 12
d_call: TRBD2
j_call: TRBJ2-7
clone_size: .
v_call: TRBV7-8
cdr3_aa: CASSLARGEQYF
cdr3_nt: TGTGCCAGCAGCTTAGCGCGGGGGGAGCAGTACTTC

cdr3_length: 16
d_call: TRBD2
j_call: TRBJ2-7
clone_size: .
v_call: TRBV7-6
cdr3_aa: CASSSLKTSSGYEQYF
cdr3_nt: TGTGCCAGCAGCTCTTTGAAGACTAGCTCAGGCTACGAGCAGTACTTC

cdr3_length: 15
d_call: TRBD1
j_call: TRBJ2-7
clone_size: .
v_call: TRBV11-2
cdr3_aa: CASSLGQGASYEQYF
cdr3_nt: TGTGCCAGCAGCTTAGGACAGGGTGCCTCCTACGAGCAGTACTTC

cdr3_length: 17
d_call: TRBD1
j_call: TRBJ2-7
clone_size: .
v_call: TRBV5-6
cdr3_aa: CASSLGTGGSYSYEQYF
cdr3_nt: TGTGCCAGCAGCCTCGGGACAGGGGGCTCATACTCCTACGAGCAGTACTTC

cdr3_length: 16
d_call: TRBD1
j_call: TRBJ2-7
clone_size: .
v_call: TRBV14
cdr3_aa: CASSQDNTGQTYEQYF
cdr3_nt: TGTGCCAGCAGCCAAGATAATACGGGACAGACCTACGAGCAGTACTTC

cdr3_length: 14
d_call: .
j_call: TRBJ1-6
clone_size: .
v_call: TRBV6-5
cdr3_aa: CASSSRANNSPLHF
cdr3_nt: TGTGCCAGCAGTTCCCGGGCTAATAATTCACCCCTCCACTTT

cdr3_length: 16
d_call: TRBD2
j_call: TRBJ2-1
clone_size: .
v_call: TRBV18
cdr3_aa: CASHGTSGRAGNEQFF
cdr3_nt: TGTGCCAGCCATGGGACTAGCGGGAGGGCCGGGAATGAGCAGTTCTTC

cdr3_length: 15
d_call: TRBD1
j_call: TRBJ1-1
clone_size: .
v_call: TRBV5-4
cdr3_aa: CASSAGQGVNTEAFF
cdr3_nt: TGTGCCAGCAGCGCTGGACAGGGGGTGAACACTGAAGCTTTCTTT

cdr3_length: 17
d_call: TRBD1
j_call: TRBJ2-7
clone_size: .
v_call: TRBV4-2
cdr3_aa: CASSQDFIGQGAYEQYF
cdr3_nt: TGTGCCAGCAGCCAAGATTTCATTGGACAGGGGGCTTACGAGCAGTACTTC

cdr3_length: 14
d_call: .
j_call: TRBJ2-2
clone_size: few
v_call: TRBV18
cdr3_aa: CASSPAQATGELFF
cdr3_nt: TGTGCCAGCTCACCCGCGCAGGCCACCGGGGAGCTGTTTTTT

cdr3_length: 13
d_call: .
j_call: TRBJ1-4
clone_size: .
v_call: TRBV2
cdr3_aa: CASTGGEIEKLFF
cdr3_nt: TGTGCCAGCACCGGGGGGGAAATTGAAAAACTGTTTTTT

cdr3_length: 16
d_call: .
j_call: TRBJ2-1
clone_size: .
v_call: TRBV7-2
cdr3_aa: CASSFRPASSYNEQFF
cdr3_nt: TGTGCCAGCAGCTTTCGACCAGCGAGCTCCTACAATGAGCAGTTCTTC

cdr3_length: 15
d_call: TRBD2
j_call: TRBJ2-1
clone_size: .
v_call: TRBV7-8
cdr3_aa: CASRQRGGFDNEQFF
cdr3_nt: TGTGCCAGCAGACAGCGGGGGGGTTTTGACAATGAGCAGTTCTTC

cdr3_length: 12
d_call: .
j_call: TRBJ1-2
clone_size: .
v_call: TRBV29-1
cdr3_aa: CSVESGGHGYTF
cdr3_nt: TGCAGCGTTGAATCCGGGGGGCATGGCTACACCTTC

cdr3_length: 14
d_call: TRBD1
j_call: TRBJ1-1
clone_size: .
v_call: TRBV6-5
cdr3_aa: CASFRLQGATEAFF
cdr3_nt: TGTGCCAGCTTCAGGCTCCAGGGGGCAACTGAAGCTTTCTTT

cdr3_length: 12
d_call: .
j_call: TRBJ1-5
clone_size: .
v_call: TRBV28
cdr3_aa: CASSLFQQPQHF
cdr3_nt: TGTGCCAGCAGTTTATTCCAGCAGCCCCAGCATTTT

cdr3_length: 16
d_call: TRBD1
j_call: TRBJ1-2
clone_size: .
v_call: TRBV7-9
cdr3_aa: CASSSLQRDRFYGYTF
cdr3_nt: TGTGCCAGCAGCTCATTGCAACGGGACAGGTTCTATGGCTACACCTTC

cdr3_length: 11
d_call: .
j_call: TRBJ1-2
clone_size: .
v_call: TRBV6-1
cdr3_aa: CASSTGFGYTF
cdr3_nt: TGTGCCAGCAGTACAGGTTTCGGCTACACCTTC

cdr3_length: 14
d_call: .
j_call: TRBJ1-5
clone_size: .
v_call: TRBV7-9
cdr3_aa: CASSPAGSNQPQHF
cdr3_nt: TGTGCCAGCAGCCCGGCCGGTAGCAATCAGCCCCAGCATTTT

cdr3_length: 12
d_call: .
j_call: TRBJ1-6
clone_size: .
v_call: TRBV6-1
cdr3_aa: CASFPGNSPLHF
cdr3_nt: TGTGCCAGCTTCCCAGGGAATTCACCCCTCCACTTT

cdr3_length: 13
d_call: TRBD2
j_call: TRBJ2-3
clone_size: .
v_call: TRBV6-5
cdr3_aa: CASRRGGTDTQYF
cdr3_nt: TGTGCCAGCAGGCGGGGGGGCACAGATACGCAGTATTTT

cdr3_length: 14
d_call: .
j_call: TRBJ2-7
clone_size: .
v_call: TRBV4-1
cdr3_aa: CASSHRGGPGEQYF
cdr3_nt: TGCGCCAGCAGCCACCGGGGCGGACCGGGAGAGCAGTACTTC

cdr3_length: 16
d_call: TRBD2
j_call: TRBJ2-7
clone_size: .
v_call: TRBV10-1
cdr3_aa: CASGSGTSGLGHEQYF
cdr3_nt: TGCGCCAGCGGATCCGGGACTAGCGGGTTGGGCCACGAGCAGTACTTC

cdr3_length: 14
d_call: TRBD2
j_call: TRBJ2-1
clone_size: .
v_call: TRBV6-5
cdr3_aa: CASLAREGYNEQFF
cdr3_nt: TGTGCCAGCCTAGCGCGGGAGGGCTACAATGAGCAGTTCTTC

cdr3_length: 13
d_call: .
j_call: TRBJ2-1
clone_size: .
v_call: TRBV14
cdr3_aa: CASSLFSLGEQFF
cdr3_nt: TGTGCCAGCAGCCTCTTTTCGCTCGGTGAGCAGTTCTTC

cdr3_length: 13
d_call: TRBD1
j_call: TRBJ2-5
clone_size: .
v_call: TRBV7-9
cdr3_aa: CASSLTGVETQYF
cdr3_nt: TGTGCTAGCAGCTTAACAGGGGTTGAGACCCAGTACTTC

cdr3_length: 17
d_call: TRBD1
j_call: TRBJ1-2
clone_size: .
v_call: TRBV7-8
cdr3_aa: CASSLEPGTGEMGGYTF
cdr3_nt: TGTGCCAGCAGCTTAGAACCCGGGACAGGCGAGATGGGTGGCTACACCTTC

cdr3_length: 14
d_call: .
j_call: TRBJ1-4
clone_size: .
v_call: TRBV11-3
cdr3_aa: CASSSDPIGEKLFF
cdr3_nt: TGTGCCAGCAGCTCGGACCCTATCGGGGAAAAACTGTTTTTT

cdr3_length: 14
d_call: TRBD2
j_call: TRBJ2-3
clone_size: .
v_call: TRBV5-1
cdr3_aa: CASIAGGSTDTQYF
cdr3_nt: TGCGCCAGCATAGCGGGGGGAAGCACAGATACGCAGTATTTT

cdr3_length: 14
d_call: .
j_call: TRBJ1-3
clone_size: .
v_call: TRBV6-5
cdr3_aa: CASTQGVSGNTIYF
cdr3_nt: TGTGCCAGCACCCAAGGGGTTTCTGGAAACACCATATATTTT

cdr3_length: 15
d_call: .
j_call: TRBJ2-3
clone_size: .
v_call: TRBV7-2
cdr3_aa: CASSLWTDRTDTQYF
cdr3_nt: TGTGCCAGCAGCCTATGGACAGATCGCACAGATACGCAGTATTTT

cdr3_length: 13
d_call: .
j_call: TRBJ2-5
clone_size: .
v_call: TRBV29-1
cdr3_aa: CSVDRGTSETQYF
cdr3_nt: TGCAGCGTTGATCGGGGAACTTCTGAGACCCAGTACTTC

cdr3_length: 15
d_call: TRBD2
j_call: TRBJ2-7
clone_size: .
v_call: TRBV7-8
cdr3_aa: CASSFGASGGYEQYF
cdr3_nt: TGTGCCAGCAGCTTTGGGGCTAGCGGGGGGTACGAGCAGTACTTC

cdr3_length: 12
d_call: .
j_call: TRBJ2-5
clone_size: .
v_call: TRBV10-3
cdr3_aa: CAISEPQETQYF
cdr3_nt: TGTGCCATCAGTGAACCTCAAGAGACCCAGTACTTC

cdr3_length: 16
d_call: TRBD2
j_call: TRBJ2-7
clone_size: .
v_call: TRBV6-6
cdr3_aa: CASGTALAGTSYEQYF
cdr3_nt: TGTGCCAGCGGTACCGCCTTAGCGGGAACCTCCTACGAGCAGTACTTC